This TCR beta chain was sequenced during a study of T cells in Graves' hyperthyroidism and ophthalmopathy. V was trimmed by 4 bases and J by 7 bases, leaving 14 bases between them. From germline, CDR1 is LGHDT and CDR2 YNNKEL (reference sequence). The CDR3 totals 14 residues. This clonotype has more than one count but fewer than ten. Its target is not known. A much more abundant neighbour one base away suggests this may be a read error. TCR beta CDR3 sequences were amplified from RNA transcripts. Initially, a first-round RT-PCR of the TCR CDR3 employed the HTBI primer set. In TCRdb, the multiplex PCR reads were re-called with MiXCR into one record per CDR3 protein. The data show some 180,000 distinct CDR3 sequences, 15% to 20% seen once. Patients showing uncontrolled infection, other autoimmune disease, pregnancy or lactation were ineligible. Overall study results and limits: Model-based prediction identified ophthalmopathy a median 6.5 months prior to its onset. Ophthalmopathy cases were set apart from stable hyperthyroidism by a 13 V-J model.

Sequencing used blood. This TCR derives from a woman aged 50 to 60 with Graves' hyperthyroidism. The chain couples TRBV3-1 to TRBJ2-1; TRBD1 is a possible D gene (5 bases). The CDR3, as DNA: TGTGCCAGCAGCCGAGTTCCAGGGTCAAATGAGCAGTTCTTC. It translates to CASSRVPGSNEQFF.